The 25 T cell receptor beta chains below all came from one sample that was sequenced in a study of blood T cell repertoires in COVID-19. Sequenced by immunoSEQ multiplex PCR; TCRdb stores in-frame clones only, minus some. The repertoire includes 300,000 to 350,000 clones, roughly nine tenths of them detected once, and about 2.3% sits in the top ten. Sequenced material: peripheral blood. Receptor source: a man aged 18 to 30 with active or convalescent COVID-19.

This clone occurred once. The chain combines TRBV7-2 with TRBJ2-2; D possibly corresponds to TRBD1 (6 bases). CDR1 and CDR2 from the germline V gene are SGHTA and FQGNSA. V gave up 3 bases and J gave up 0 bases, with 8 bases separating them. CDR3 length equals 15 residues. Here the CDR3 DNA reads TGTGCCAGCAGCTTGACAGGAACGAACACCGGGGAGCTGTTTTTT. Amino acids: CASSLTGTNTGELFF.

The CDR3 DNA reads TGTGCCAGCAGCTTATTCGGCCCTAGGGGTGAAGCTTTCTTT. Its translation is CASSLFGPRGEAFF. The rearrangement uses TRBV7-9 and TRBJ1-1, with a possible D match to TRBD1 (5 bases). Germline V CDR1 and CDR2: SEHNR, FQNEAQ (reference sequence). The CDR3 consists of 14 residues. Deletions cut 2 bases from V and 7 bases from J, with 14 bases between.

The chain uses TRBV7-2 and TRBJ1-1, with a possible D match to TRBD1 (5 bases). CDR1 SGHTA and CDR2 FQGNSA come from the germline V gene. This CDR3 has 16 amino acids. The V end was cut by 5 bases, the J end by 4 bases, with 20 bases between. CDR3 loop: CASSPYIGHRGTEAFF. The DNA for the CDR3 is TGTGCCAGCAGCCCCTACATCGGGCATAGGGGCACTGAAGCTTTCTTT.

The DNA for the CDR3 is TGTGCCAGCAGCCCGGCACAGGGGATCGCCTACGAGCAGTACTTC. Amino acids: CASSPAQGIAYEQYF. The chain uses TRBV7-9 and TRBJ2-7, with 7 positions matching TRBD1. Per the germline V gene, CDR1 is SEHNR and CDR2 is FQNEAQ (reference sequence). The CDR3 is 15 residues long. Unmatched junction bases numbered 9, after V lost 5 bases and J lost 2 bases. Looking up the rest from reference TRBV7-9 and TRBJ2-7 gives the full variable domain: DTGVSQNPRHKITKRGQNVTFRCDPISEHNRLYWYRQTLGQGPEFLTYFQNEAQLEKSRLLSDRFSAERPKGSFSTLEIQRTEQGDSAMYLCASSPAQGIAYEQYFGPGTRLTVT.

The V gene is TRBV10-3, the J gene TRBJ1-6; 7 bases fit TRBD1. J was trimmed by 7 bases and V by 11 bases; bases with no gene match: 5. CDR1 ENHRY and CDR2 SYGVKD come from the germline V gene. The CDR3 contains 12 residues. This CDR3 is CASSTGNSPLHF. The DNA of the CDR3 is TGTGCCTCCTCGACAGGGAATTCACCCCTCCACTTT.

V and J are TRBV28 and TRBJ1-2, with D tentatively TRBD1 (6 bases). CDR3 length: 15 amino acids. Germline assignment: CDR1 MDHEN and CDR2 SYDVKM. Trimming cost V 4 bases and J 6 bases, with 18 bases left between them. The CDR3 here is CASSSFKSRGNGYTF. The CDR3 nucleotides are TGTGCCAGCAGTTCATTTAAGAGCAGGGGTAATGGCTACACCTTC.

The rearrangement links TRBV5-1 to TRBJ2-1; TRBD2 matches 13 bases. The CDR3 is made up of 16 amino acids. V lost 4 bases to trimming and J lost 4 bases; unmatched junction nucleotides: 5. The germline gives CDR1 SGHRS, CDR2 YFSETQ. CDR3 bases: TGCGCCAGCAGCCATACTAGCGGGAGGGTATACAATGAGCAGTTCTTC. As protein: CASSHTSGRVYNEQFF.

The V call is TRBV6-1, the J call TRBJ2-1; possible D gene TRBD1, 6 bases. Germline-derived CDR1 and CDR2 are MNHNS and SASEGT. Trimming cost V 1 base and J 3 bases, with 16 bases left between them. The CDR3 loop spans 17 amino acids. For the CDR3, the DNA is TGTGCCAGCAGTGAAGAGGCCCGAGGCAGGGGCTACAATGAGCAGTTCTTC. It encodes CASSEEARGRGYNEQFF.

A word on this clone: The same CDR3 can be traced to other DNA sequences in this sample. This rearrangement joins TRBV6-5 to TRBJ1-4; TRBD1 is a possible D gene (5 bases). The CDR3 totals 15 residues. Trimming left V 0 bases short and J 5 bases short, with 10 bases between. CDR1 is MNHEY, CDR2 SVGAGI, per germline. The CDR3 DNA sequence: TGTGCCAGCAGTTACTCGCGCGGGGCGAATGAAAAACTGTTTTTT. Its protein is CASSYSRGANEKLFF.

This clone showed up just a few times. The V call is TRBV6-6, the J call TRBJ2-3; the match to TRBD2 covers 7 bases. This CDR3 comprises 15 residues. CDR1 and CDR2 from the germline V gene are MNHNY and SVGAGI (reference sequence). Trimming at V came to 2 bases and at J to 6 bases, leaving 8 bases not matched to a gene. The CDR3 spells CASSYPWEGADTQYF. CDR3 nucleotide sequence: TGTGCCAGCAGTTACCCCTGGGAGGGCGCGGATACGCAGTATTTT.

The genes are TRBV6-5 and TRBJ2-1; 11 positions match TRBD2. The trim removed 6 bases at V and 2 bases at J, leaving 3 bases unmatched. Germline CDR1 reads MNHEY; CDR2 reads SVGAGI. CDR3 length: 15 amino acids. CDR3 protein: CASRAGLAAYNEQFF. Here the CDR3 DNA reads TGTGCCAGCAGAGCGGGACTAGCGGCCTACAATGAGCAGTTCTTC.

This clone was observed a single time. V is TRBV19 and J is TRBJ1-1; no reliable D call. The CDR3 length is 13 residues. Trimming pared 8 bases from V and 2 bases from J, leaving 12 bases between. Germline loops: CDR1 LNHDA, CDR2 SQIVND (reference sequence). The CDR3 sequence: CASVDRGNTEAFF. CDR3 nucleotides: TGTGCCAGTGTGGACCGGGGAAACACTGAAGCTTTCTTT.

CDR3 coding DNA: TGCAGCGTTGAAGATAGTGACAAGGGGGTTGAAGCTTTCTTT. Protein sequence: CSVEDSDKGVEAFF. The V and J genes are TRBV29-1 and TRBJ1-1; possible D gene TRBD1, 6 bases. Looked up from germline, CDR1 is SQVTM and CDR2 is ANQGSEA. V was trimmed by 0 bases and J by 7 bases, leaving 15 bases between them. The CDR3 consists of 14 residues.

The chain couples TRBV10-3 to TRBJ2-7, with 10 nucleotides matching TRBD2. Germline V gene data show CDR1 as ENHRY and CDR2 as SYGVKD. The CDR3 spans 14 residues. V shed 2 bases and J 2 bases; nucleotides not matched to a gene: 0. CDR3 nucleotide sequence: TGTGCCATCAGTGAGACTAGCGGGACCTACGAGCAGTACTTC. Translation gives CAISETSGTYEQYF.

This chain uses TRBV9 with TRBJ2-1; perhaps TRBD2 as D (5 bases). Trimming removed 0 bases at V and 7 bases at J, with 8 bases between. Germline V gene lookup returns CDR1 SGDLS and CDR2 YYNGEE. There are 13 residues in the CDR3. This chain's CDR3 is CASSVEGENEQFF. For the CDR3, the DNA is TGTGCCAGCAGCGTAGAGGGAGAGAATGAGCAGTTCTTC.

This rearrangement joins TRBV29-1 to TRBJ1-1, with 9 bases fitting TRBD1. The CDR3 length is 12 residues. V dropped 4 bases and J dropped 7; count of bases not matched to a gene: 4. Per the germline V gene, CDR1 is SQVTM and CDR2 is ANQGSEA. The CDR3 nucleotides are TGCAGCGTTGGACAGGGGGTAGGTGAAGCTTTCTTT. Translation: CSVGQGVGEAFF.

The chain has TRBV2 and TRBJ1-5; the D is unclear. The CDR3 has 15 residues. The V gene's germline CDR1 is SNHLY and CDR2 FYNNEI. V was clipped by 5 bases and J by 0 bases, with 11 bases between them. CDR3 nucleotides: TGTGCCAGCAGTTCATCAGGATATAGCAATCAGCCCCAGCATTTT. The encoded protein is CASSSSGYSNQPQHF. Based on the CDR3 plus reference TRBV2 and TRBJ1-5, the full variable domain is EPEVTQTPSHQVTQMGQEVILRCVPISNHLYFYWYRQILGQKVEFLVSFYNNEISEKSEIFDDQFSVERPDGSNFTLKIRSTKLEDSAMYFCASSSSGYSNQPQHFGDGTRLSIL.

The rearrangement uses TRBV27 and TRBJ2-7, with D perhaps matching TRBD2 (6 bases). The CDR3 extends over 12 amino acids. The V and J ends lost 5 bases and 3 bases respectively, with 8 bases between them. Germline V gene data show CDR1 as MNHEY and CDR2 as SMNVEV (reference sequence). This CDR3 reads CASSTGSYEQYF. CDR3 DNA: TGTGCCAGCAGTACCGGGAGCTACGAGCAGTACTTC.

This chain connects TRBV23-1 to TRBJ2-4; 12 bases map to TRBD2. TRBV23-1 is flagged as an ORF with uncertain function. With 6 bases clipped from V and 0 bases from J, the junction kept 6 bases outside the gene matches. This CDR3 is 17 amino acids long. CDR3 in amino acids: CASRLAGGTIAKNIQYF. For the CDR3, the DNA is TGCGCCAGCAGACTAGCGGGAGGCACTATAGCCAAAAACATTCAGTACTTC.

The chain uses TRBV15 and TRBJ2-1, with D tentatively TRBD1 (6 bases). In germline, CDR1 is LNHNV, CDR2 YYDKDF (reference sequence). Between the trimmed V and J ends, which lost 8 bases and 6 bases, there was a span of 26 bases. The CDR3 has 17 amino acids. The CDR3 loop is CATSSRGWAFSPNEQFF. The CDR3 DNA sequence: TGTGCCACCTCATCCAGGGGTTGGGCCTTCTCCCCCAATGAGCAGTTCTTC.

Regarding this clone: This CDR3 is also generated by other DNA sequences in the sample. This chain joins TRBV6-5 and TRBJ1-1; the match to TRBD1 covers 12 bases. CDR1 and CDR2 (germline): MNHEY, SVGAGI. The CDR3 loop spans 16 amino acids. The trim removed 0 bases at V and 8 bases at J, leaving 7 bases unmatched. The CDR3 is CASSYSGQGAATEAFF. CDR3 nucleotides: TGTGCCAGCAGTTACTCGGGACAGGGGGCGGCCACCGAAGCTTTCTTT.

The chain recombines TRBV5-1 with TRBJ2-7, with 8 bases fitting TRBD2. Germline CDR1 and CDR2: SGHRS and YFSETQ. This CDR3 has 15 amino acids. Trimming took 3 bases from V and 3 from J; bases not matched to a gene: 8. CDR3 bases: TGCGCCAGCAGCTGGTCTAGCGGGCAGATCTACGAGCAGTACTTC. Translation: CASSWSSGQIYEQYF.

By share of the sample, this clone is large. The genes are TRBV6-5 and TRBJ1-6, with D perhaps TRBD1 (6 bases). The CDR3 consists of 14 residues. Trimming removed 6 bases at V and 10 bases at J, with 16 bases between. From germline, CDR1 is MNHEY and CDR2 SVGAGI. Written as DNA, the CDR3 is TGTGCCAGCAGACCGCCAGGGGTGAGATCACCCCTCCACTTT. It encodes CASRPPGVRSPLHF.

This clone was counted a few times. The chain carries TRBV7-8 and TRBJ1-3; no definite D call. The CDR3 is 11 amino acids. The V gene's germline CDR1 is SGHVS and CDR2 FQNEAQ. Trimming pared 4 bases from V and 4 bases from J, leaving 2 bases between. The CDR3 region is CASSSGNTIYF. The CDR3 DNA is TGTGCCAGCAGCTCGGGAAACACCATATATTTT.

This clone appeared a single time. The V call is TRBV10-2, the J call TRBJ1-5; D is possibly TRBD1 (5 bases). In germline, CDR1 is WSHSY, CDR2 SAAADI. This CDR3 is 15 amino acids long. V lost 0 bases and J 2 bases, leaving 8 bases between the germline ends. The CDR3 is CASSESRGGNQPQHF. For the CDR3, the DNA is TGCGCCAGCAGTGAGTCAAGGGGTGGCAATCAGCCCCAGCATTTT.